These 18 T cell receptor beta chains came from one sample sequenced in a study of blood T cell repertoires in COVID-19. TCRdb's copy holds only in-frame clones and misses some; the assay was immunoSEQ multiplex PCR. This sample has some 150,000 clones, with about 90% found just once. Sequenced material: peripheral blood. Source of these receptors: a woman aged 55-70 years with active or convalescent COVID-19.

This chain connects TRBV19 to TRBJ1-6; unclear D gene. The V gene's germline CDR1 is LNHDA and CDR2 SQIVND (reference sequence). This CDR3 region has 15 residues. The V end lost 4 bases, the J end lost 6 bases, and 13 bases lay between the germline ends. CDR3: CASSSGSQINSPLHF. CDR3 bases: TGTGCCAGTAGTAGCGGGAGTCAGATTAATTCACCCCTCCACTTT.

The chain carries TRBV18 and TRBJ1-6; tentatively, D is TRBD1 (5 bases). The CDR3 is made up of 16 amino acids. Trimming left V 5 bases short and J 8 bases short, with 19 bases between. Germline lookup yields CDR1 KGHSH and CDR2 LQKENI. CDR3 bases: TGTGCCAGCTCAACCCTCGCGGGACGGGGAGATTCACCCCTCCACTTT. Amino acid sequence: CASSTLAGRGDSPLHF. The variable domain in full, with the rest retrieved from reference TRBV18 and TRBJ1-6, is NAGVMQNPRHLVRRRGQEARLRCSPMKGHSHVYWYRQLPEEGLKFMVYLQKENIIDESGMPKERFSAEFPKEGPSILRIQQVVRGDSAAYFCASSTLAGRGDSPLHFGNGTRLTVT.

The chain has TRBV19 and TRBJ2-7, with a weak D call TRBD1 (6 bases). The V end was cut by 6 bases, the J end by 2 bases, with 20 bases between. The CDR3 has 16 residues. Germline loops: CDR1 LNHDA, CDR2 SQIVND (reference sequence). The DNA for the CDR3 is TGTGCCAGTAGCGACGTCGGACAGAGTAATGCCTACGAGCAGTACTTC. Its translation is CASSDVGQSNAYEQYF.

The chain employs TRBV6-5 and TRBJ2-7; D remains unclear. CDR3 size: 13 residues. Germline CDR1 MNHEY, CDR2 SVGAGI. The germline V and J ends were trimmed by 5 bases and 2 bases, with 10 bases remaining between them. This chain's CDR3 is CASSPQNAYEQYF. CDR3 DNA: TGTGCCAGCAGTCCACAGAATGCCTACGAGCAGTACTTC.

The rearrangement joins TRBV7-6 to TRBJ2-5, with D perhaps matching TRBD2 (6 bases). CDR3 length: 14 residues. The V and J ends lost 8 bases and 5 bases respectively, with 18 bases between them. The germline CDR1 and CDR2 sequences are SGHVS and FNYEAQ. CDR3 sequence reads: CASVGPGGSETQYF. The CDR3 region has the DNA TGTGCCAGCGTTGGTCCTGGGGGGTCGGAGACCCAGTACTTC.

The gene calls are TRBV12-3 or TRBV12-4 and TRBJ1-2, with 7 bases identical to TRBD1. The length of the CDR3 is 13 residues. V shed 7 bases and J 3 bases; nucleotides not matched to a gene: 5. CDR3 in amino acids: CASNPGQYYGYTF. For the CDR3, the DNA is TGTGCCAGCAACCCGGGACAGTACTATGGCTACACCTTC.

CDR3 in DNA: TGCGCCAGCAGCTTGGGACGGGTCGAGCAGTACTTC. It codes for CASSLGRVEQYF. This chain joins TRBV5-1 and TRBJ2-7; D is unresolved. The germline CDR1 and CDR2 sequences are SGHRS and YFSETQ. The CDR3 totals 12 residues. V was pared by 0 bases and J by 6 bases, with 7 bases between.

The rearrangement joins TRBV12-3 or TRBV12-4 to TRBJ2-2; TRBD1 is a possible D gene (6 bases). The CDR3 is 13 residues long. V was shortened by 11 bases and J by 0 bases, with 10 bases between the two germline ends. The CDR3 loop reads CAGGQTNTGELFF. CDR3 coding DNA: TGTGCCGGAGGACAGACGAACACCGGGGAGCTGTTTTTT.

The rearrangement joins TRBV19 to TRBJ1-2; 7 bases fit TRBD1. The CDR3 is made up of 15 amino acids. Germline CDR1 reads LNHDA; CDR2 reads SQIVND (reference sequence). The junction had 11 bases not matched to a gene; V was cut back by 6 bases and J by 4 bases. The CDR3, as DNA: TGTGCCAGTAGATCTGGGGTGACAGGGACCTATGGCTACACCTTC. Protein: CASRSGVTGTYGYTF.

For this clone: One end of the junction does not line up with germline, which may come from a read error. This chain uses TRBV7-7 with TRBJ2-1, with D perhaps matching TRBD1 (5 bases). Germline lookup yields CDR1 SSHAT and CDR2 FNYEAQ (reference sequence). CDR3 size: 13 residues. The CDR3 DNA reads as TGTGCTAGCAGCCAGGGTTACTGGGATGAGCAGTTCTTC. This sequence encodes CASSQGYWDEQFF.

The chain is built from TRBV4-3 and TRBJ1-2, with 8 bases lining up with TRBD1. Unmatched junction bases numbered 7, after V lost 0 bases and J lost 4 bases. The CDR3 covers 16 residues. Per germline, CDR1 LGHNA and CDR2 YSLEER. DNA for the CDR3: TGCGCCAGCAGCCAAGATCGATGGACAGGGATCTATGGCTACACCTTC. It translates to CASSQDRWTGIYGYTF.

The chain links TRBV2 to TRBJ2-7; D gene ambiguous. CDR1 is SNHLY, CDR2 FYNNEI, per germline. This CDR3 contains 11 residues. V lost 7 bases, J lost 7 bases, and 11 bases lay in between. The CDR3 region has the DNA TGTGCCAGCACCCCCAGATGGGAGCAGTACTTC. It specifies CASTPRWEQYF.

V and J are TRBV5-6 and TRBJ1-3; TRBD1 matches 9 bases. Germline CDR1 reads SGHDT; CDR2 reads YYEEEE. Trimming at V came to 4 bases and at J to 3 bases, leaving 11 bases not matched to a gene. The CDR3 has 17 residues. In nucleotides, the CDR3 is TGTGCCAGCAGCCGCCCCGGGACAGGGTTAAGTGGAAACACCATATATTTT. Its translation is CASSRPGTGLSGNTIYF.

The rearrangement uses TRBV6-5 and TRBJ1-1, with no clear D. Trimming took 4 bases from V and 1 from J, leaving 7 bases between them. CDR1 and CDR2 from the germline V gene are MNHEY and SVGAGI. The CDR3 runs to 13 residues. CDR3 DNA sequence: TGTGCCAGCAGTTGGACTGGGAACACTGAAGCTTTCTTT. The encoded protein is CASSWTGNTEAFF.

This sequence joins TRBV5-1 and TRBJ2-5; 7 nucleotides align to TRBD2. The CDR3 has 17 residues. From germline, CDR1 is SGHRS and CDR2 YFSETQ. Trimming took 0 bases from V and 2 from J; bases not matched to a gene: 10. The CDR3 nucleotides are TGCGCCAGCAGCTTGGGGATACGGACTAGTCATCAAGAGACCCAGTACTTC. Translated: CASSLGIRTSHQETQYF.

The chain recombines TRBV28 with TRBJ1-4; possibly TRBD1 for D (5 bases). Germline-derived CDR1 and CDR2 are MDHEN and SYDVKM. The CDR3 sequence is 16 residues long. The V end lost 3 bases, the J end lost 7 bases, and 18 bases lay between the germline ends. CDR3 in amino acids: CASSFQATRTLEKLFF. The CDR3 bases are TGTGCCAGCAGTTTTCAAGCCACCAGGACACTTGAAAAACTGTTTTTT. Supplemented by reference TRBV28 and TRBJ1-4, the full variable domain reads DVKVTQSSRYLVKRTGEKVFLECVQDMDHENMFWYRQDPGLGLRLIYFSYDVKMKEKGDIPEGYSVSREKKERFSLILESASTNQTSMYLCASSFQATRTLEKLFFGSGTQLSVL.

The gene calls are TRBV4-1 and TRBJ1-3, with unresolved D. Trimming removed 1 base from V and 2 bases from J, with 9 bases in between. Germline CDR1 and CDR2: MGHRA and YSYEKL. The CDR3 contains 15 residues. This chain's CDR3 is CASSQGYGTGNTIYF. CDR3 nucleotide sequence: TGCGCCAGCAGCCAAGGCTACGGGACTGGAAACACCATATATTTT.

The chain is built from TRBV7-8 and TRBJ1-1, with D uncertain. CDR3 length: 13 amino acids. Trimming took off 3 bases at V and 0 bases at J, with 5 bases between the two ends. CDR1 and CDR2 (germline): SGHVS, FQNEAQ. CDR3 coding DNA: TGTGCCAGCAGCTTCGGGTTGAACACTGAAGCTTTCTTT. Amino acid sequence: CASSFGLNTEAFF.